This T cell receptor (beta chain) originates from a study of PD-1 blockade in classical Hodgkin lymphoma. Comments on this clone: What it recognizes is unknown.

The assay was immunoSEQ multiplex PCR, and TCRdb's table has in-frame clones only and misses some. Seen here are tens of thousands of clones, about 88% observed once, and the top ten hold 0.25%. The time point here: newly diagnosed, previously untreated cHL patient sample. Using magnetic negative selection, the CD4+ T cells were separated out of thawed PBMCs. Findings of the study overall: Repertoire difference causes, possibly disease activity or prior therapy, remain undefined.

CDR3 length equals 15 residues. Germline-derived CDR1 and CDR2 are SGDLS and YYNGEE. V lost 3 bases, J lost 5 bases, and 6 bases stayed unmatched. The sequence was obtained from a human donor with classical Hodgkin lymphoma. Sequenced: CD4+ T cells from blood. This sequence joins TRBV9 and TRBJ2-1, with 9 nucleotides matching TRBD2. The CDR3 loop reads CASSGSGRPNNEQFF. CDR3 nucleotides: TGTGCCAGCAGCGGGAGCGGGAGGCCAAACAATGAGCAGTTCTTC.